This TCR beta chain was recovered during a study of immune evolution from preneoplasia to lung adenocarcinoma. For the study at large: HLA loss of heterozygosity: roughly 7.5% AIS, under 19% MIA, approximately 35% ADC, none AAH. Study findings and constraints: Top clone share appeared to fall from AAH through AIS, MIA, adenocarcinoma. Compared with EGFR-mutant or double wild-type lesions, KRAS-mutant nodules were more clonal.

The CDR3 runs to 15 residues. Germline lookup yields CDR1 SGDLS and CDR2 YYNGEE. The germline V and J ends were trimmed by 0 bases and 3 bases, with 10 bases remaining between them. As to this clone: The antigen remains unidentified.

TCRdb keeps only in-frame clones here, not all; method: immunoSEQ multiplex PCR. The sample includes some 7,600 clones, over 65% of them seen just once. The source is a donor at least 70 years old with lung adenocarcinoma. Some clones in this sample may be carry-over from other donors' samples. The sequencing sample was made of FFPE atypical adenomatous hyperplasia tissue from the lung. Subset denoted: atypical adenomatous hyperplasia (AAH), lung preneoplasia. The chain uses TRBV9 and TRBJ1-5; maybe TRBD1 (5 bases). The CDR3 is CASSVEPGNNQPQHF. CDR3 DNA: TGTGCCAGCAGCGTAGAACCAGGGAACAATCAGCCCCAGCATTTT.